These 29 T cell receptor beta chains came from one sample sequenced in a study of blood T cell repertoires in COVID-19. This table comes from immunoSEQ multiplex PCR, and its TCRdb copy is limited to in-frame clones, with some not included. Of roughly 250,000 clones listed, approximately 90% are singletons. Sequencing was performed on peripheral blood. These receptors came from a woman between 40 and 50 years old with acute or convalescent COVID-19.

This chain uses TRBV29-1 with TRBJ2-6; TRBD1 might be the D (5 bases). The CDR3 is 18 amino acids. Per the germline V gene, CDR1 is SQVTM and CDR2 is ANQGSEA. Deletions cut 1 base from V and 0 bases from J, with 16 bases between. For the CDR3, the DNA is TGCAGCGTTGAAGTACAACAGGAAATAATCTCTGGGGCCAACGTCCTGACTTTC. Protein product: CSVEVQQEIISGANVLTF.

The chain combines TRBV4-1 with TRBJ1-2, with D hard to call. Trimming cost V 0 bases and J 0 bases, with 11 bases left between them. CDR1 and CDR2 from the germline V gene are MGHRA and YSYEKL. The CDR3 loop spans 16 amino acids. The CDR3 reads CASSQETGVPNYGYTF. CDR3 DNA: TGCGCCAGCAGCCAAGAGACCGGGGTCCCTAACTATGGCTACACCTTC.

This clone has a single count. The chain carries TRBV6-5 and TRBJ2-2; weak D call: TRBD2 (7 bases). CDR3 length equals 15 residues. The V end lost 2 bases, the J end lost 4 bases, and 11 bases lay between the germline ends. The V gene's germline CDR1 is MNHEY and CDR2 SVGAGI. The DNA of the CDR3 is TGTGCCAGCAGTTACCTTCGGGGGGCCACCGGGGAGCTGTTTTTT. Its translation: CASSYLRGATGELFF.

This clone was recorded only once. The chain couples TRBV19 to TRBJ2-2; D is ambiguous. Germline V gene sequence: CDR1 LNHDA, CDR2 SQIVND (reference sequence). The CDR3 length is 17 residues. V lost 7 bases, J lost 4 bases, and 22 bases lay in between. CDR3 in amino acids: CASTPGAQYYSTGELFF. The CDR3 DNA reads TGTGCCAGTACCCCCGGCGCTCAGTACTACTCCACCGGGGAGCTGTTTTTT.

The V call is TRBV11-2, the J call TRBJ2-5, with D possibly matching TRBD2 (6 bases). The CDR3 extends over 14 amino acids. From germline, CDR1 is SGHAT and CDR2 FQNNGV. Deletions cut 8 bases from V and 7 bases from J, with 20 bases between. The CDR3 is CASCPSSALWTQYF. The CDR3 region has the DNA TGTGCCAGCTGCCCCTCTAGCGCCCTATGGACCCAGTACTTC. Full variable domain (remainder filled in from reference TRBV11-2 and TRBJ2-5): EAGVAQSPRYKIIEKRQSVAFWCNPISGHATLYWYQQILGQGPKLLIQFQNNGVVDDSQLPKDRFSAERLKGVDSTLKIQPAKLEDSAVYLCASCPSSALWTQYFGPGTRLLVL.

The rearrangement joins TRBV24-1 to TRBJ1-2, with TRBD1 matching over 9 bases. V was clipped by 0 bases and J by 9 bases; unmatched bases: 10. The CDR3 consists of 16 residues. CDR1 is KGHDR, CDR2 SFDVKD, per germline. The CDR3 coding sequence is TGTGCCACCAGTGATTTGGGGACAGGGAAGGAGTGGAGCTACACCTTC. Its translation is CATSDLGTGKEWSYTF.

The chain combines TRBV2 with TRBJ1-1, with D perhaps matching TRBD1 (5 bases). Trimming cost V 0 bases and J 4 bases, with 12 bases left between them. This CDR3 contains 15 residues. CDR1 is SNHLY, CDR2 FYNNEI, per germline. The CDR3 nucleotides are TGTGCCAGCAGTGAAGCGATGTCAGGGCTCACTGAAGCTTTCTTT. Its translation is CASSEAMSGLTEAFF.

The chain links TRBV19 to TRBJ1-1; 8 bases agree with TRBD1. Germline CDR1 reads LNHDA; CDR2 reads SQIVND (reference sequence). The junction had 8 bases not matched to a gene; V was cut back by 7 bases and J by 1 base. CDR3 size: 15 residues. DNA for the CDR3: TGTGCCAGTAATCAGGGGGCGGATAGGAACACTGAAGCTTTCTTT. Amino acids: CASNQGADRNTEAFF.

The CDR3 DNA is TGTGCCAGCAGCATAAAGGGACAGGGGGGAAAGACCCAGTACTTC. This gives the protein CASSIKGQGGKTQYF. The chain has TRBV5-4 and TRBJ2-5; 11 bases line up with TRBD1. The CDR3 contains 15 residues. Trimming cost V 4 bases and J 6 bases; bases outside gene matches: 8. Germline V lookup: CDR1 SGHNT, CDR2 YYREEE (reference sequence).

The rearrangement links TRBV7-6 to TRBJ2-1, with 7 bases matching TRBD1. Germline V CDR1 and CDR2: SGHVS, FNYEAQ. V was pared by 5 bases and J by 9 bases, with 1 base of the junction left unmatched. The length of the CDR3 is 11 residues. The CDR3 reads CASSPGGEQFF. CDR3 in DNA: TGTGCCAGCAGCCCAGGGGGTGAGCAGTTCTTC.

This clone has a single count. The chain carries TRBV7-2 and TRBJ2-5; 9 nucleotides line up with TRBD1. This CDR3 spans 17 amino acids. CDR1 is SGHTA, CDR2 FQGNSA, per germline. Losses at the gene ends were 2 bases for V and 5 bases for J; bases not matched to a gene: 12. CDR3 coding DNA: TGTGCCAGCAGCTTACGGTGGTCCGGGACAGGGCTGGAGACCCAGTACTTC. Encoded protein: CASSLRWSGTGLETQYF.

This chain connects TRBV14 to TRBJ2-7; possible D gene TRBD2, 5 bases. This CDR3 is built from 12 residues. Germline CDR1 reads SGHDN; CDR2 reads FVKESK. V was pared by 5 bases and J by 4 bases, with 9 bases between. The CDR3, as DNA: TGTGCCAGCAGCAAGTCGGGATACGAGCAGTACGTC. Protein product: CASSKSGYEQYV.

The J gene is TRBJ2-5, the V gene TRBV6-6, with 10 bases identical to TRBD2. J lost 9 bases, V lost 9 bases, and 13 bases had no gene match. Germline-derived CDR1 and CDR2 are MNHNY and SVGAGI (reference sequence). The CDR3 spans 14 residues. This chain's CDR3 is CASHSGGGQGAQYF. For the CDR3, the DNA is TGTGCCAGTCACAGCGGGGGGGGCCAAGGGGCCCAGTACTTC.

This chain joins TRBV9 and TRBJ1-5, with no clear D. Germline CDR1 and CDR2: SGDLS and YYNGEE. Trimming took 3 bases from V and 6 from J, leaving 10 bases between them. The CDR3 length is 13 residues. The CDR3 reads CASSEGGSQPQHF. The CDR3 bases are TGTGCCAGCAGCGAAGGAGGGAGTCAGCCCCAGCATTTT. The full variable domain, with the rest looked up from reference TRBV9 and TRBJ1-5, is DSGVTQTPKHLITATGQRVTLRCSPRSGDLSVYWYQQSLDQGLQFLIQYYNGEERAKGNILERFSAQQFPDLHSELNLSSLELGDSALYFCASSEGGSQPQHFGDGTRLSIL.

The CDR3 nucleotides read TGTGCCAGCAGCTTAGCAGAGACGCGGGGGACCCAGTACTTC. It yields the protein CASSLAETRGTQYF. The chain employs TRBV11-2 and TRBJ2-5; TRBD2 might be the D (6 bases). This CDR3 has 14 residues. Germline CDR1 is SGHAT and CDR2 is FQNNGV. V was trimmed by 1 base and J by 7 bases, leaving 13 bases between them. The variable domain in full, with the rest retrieved from reference TRBV11-2 and TRBJ2-5, is EAGVAQSPRYKIIEKRQSVAFWCNPISGHATLYWYQQILGQGPKLLIQFQNNGVVDDSQLPKDRFSAERLKGVDSTLKIQPAKLEDSAVYLCASSLAETRGTQYFGPGTRLLVL.

This sequence joins TRBV29-1 and TRBJ1-2; 9 bases fit TRBD1. CDR1 is SQVTM and CDR2 is ANQGSEA in the germline V gene. The length of the CDR3 is 13 residues. V trimming: 6 bases; J trimming: 9 bases; junction bases outside the gene matches: 11. CDR3 coding DNA: TGCAGCGTCCGGGACAGGGTAAAAAGTAGCTACACCTTC. This sequence encodes CSVRDRVKSSYTF.

The V gene is TRBV27, the J gene TRBJ2-5; 7 nucleotides match TRBD1. Trimming at V came to 1 base and at J to 7 bases, leaving 6 bases not matched to a gene. The CDR3 is 14 amino acids. Germline V gives CDR1 MNHEY, CDR2 SMNVEV (reference sequence). The CDR3 loop is CASSLLPSGGTQYF. In DNA form, the CDR3 reads TGTGCCAGCAGTTTATTGCCTTCAGGGGGGACCCAGTACTTC.

This clone was detected only once. The chain couples TRBV11-2 to TRBJ1-4, with D unresolved. Per the germline V gene, CDR1 is SGHAT and CDR2 is FQNNGV. This CDR3 has 18 amino acids. V lost 3 bases to trimming and J lost 3 bases, with 20 bases between them. The CDR3: CASSFRVNLGSANEKLFF. DNA of the CDR3: TGTGCCAGCAGCTTCCGGGTCAATTTAGGAAGCGCTAATGAAAAACTGTTTTTT.

This rearrangement joins TRBV14 to TRBJ1-6; 9 nucleotides align to TRBD1. The trim removed 2 bases at V and 7 bases at J, leaving 3 bases unmatched. Per germline, CDR1 SGHDN and CDR2 FVKESK. The CDR3 contains 15 residues. CDR3 bases: TGTGCCAGCAGCCAACTGGGACAGGGCAATTCACCCCTCCACTTT. Residues: CASSQLGQGNSPLHF.

Here the CDR3 DNA reads TGTGCCAGCTCACCCACGGGACAGTTTTTAAACACTGAAGCTTTCTTT. Translating it yields CASSPTGQFLNTEAFF. The rearrangement joins TRBV18 to TRBJ1-1; TRBD1 agrees at 7 bases. The trim removed 3 bases at V and 2 bases at J, leaving 9 bases unmatched. Germline values: CDR1 KGHSH, CDR2 LQKENI. This CDR3 contains 16 residues.

This rearrangement joins TRBV24-1 to TRBJ1-1; 8 bases agree with TRBD1. This CDR3 has 14 amino acids. Germline CDR1 reads KGHDR; CDR2 reads SFDVKD. V trimming: 8 bases; J trimming: 4 bases; junction bases outside the gene matches: 8. In DNA form, the CDR3 reads TGTGCCACCACGTCCCGGGACAGGAGCACTGAAGCTTTCTTT. As protein: CATTSRDRSTEAFF.

In its sample, this clone was seen once. This chain connects TRBV5-1 to TRBJ2-3; 11 nucleotides match TRBD1. CDR1 and CDR2 from the germline V gene are SGHRS and YFSETQ. J lost 0 bases, V lost 2 bases, and 5 bases had no gene match. The length of the CDR3 is 17 residues. The CDR3, as DNA: TGCGCCAGCAGCTTCGCCGGGACAGGGGGAAGCACAGATACGCAGTATTTT. It translates to CASSFAGTGGSTDTQYF.

This clone was picked up one time. The chain couples TRBV19 to TRBJ1-2; D gene unclear. Between the trimmed V and J ends, which lost 3 bases and 4 bases, there was a span of 15 bases. The CDR3 covers 15 residues. Germline-derived CDR1 and CDR2 are LNHDA and SQIVND (reference sequence). The CDR3, as DNA: TGTGCCAGTAGTATTAAGAGGGAAGGGAGCTATGGCTACACCTTC. Its protein product is CASSIKREGSYGYTF.

The rearrangement uses TRBV14 and TRBJ1-2; D is possibly TRBD1 (6 bases). This CDR3 is 14 amino acids long. The ends were cut back, 1 base at V and 3 bases at J, with 9 bases in the middle. The V gene's germline CDR1 is SGHDN and CDR2 FVKESK. This chain's CDR3 is CASSQGRQDYGYTF. CDR3 nucleotide sequence: TGTGCCAGCAGCCAAGGTCGACAGGACTATGGCTACACCTTC.

This clone came up once. J is TRBJ2-7 and V is TRBV1; the table assigns TRBD2, which was not confirmed against the DNA. TRBV1 is a recognized pseudogene. The CDR3 loop spans 15 amino acids. CDR3 nucleotide sequence: TGCACCAGCAGCCACCTCCTCGCGGGTCGCTACGAGCAGTACGTC. Translation gives CTSSHLLAGRYEQYV.

The chain employs TRBV20-1 and TRBJ2-3, with 7 bases lining up with TRBD1. CDR1 is DFQATT and CDR2 is SNEGSKA in the germline V gene (reference sequence). This CDR3 is 15 amino acids long. The ends lost 3 bases at V and 2 bases at J; junction bases unmatched: 8. This CDR3 is CSASIGTDPTDTQYF. CDR3 DNA: TGCAGTGCTAGTATCGGGACAGACCCCACAGATACGCAGTATTTT.

This chain links TRBV6-5 with TRBJ2-1, with D hard to call. The V end was cut by 7 bases, the J end by 2 bases, with 15 bases between. Germline CDR1 is MNHEY and CDR2 is SVGAGI. The CDR3 is 15 residues long. The CDR3 DNA sequence: TGTGCCAGCACCGCGTCTAGGAACACCTACAATGAGCAGTTCTTC. It is translated as CASTASRNTYNEQFF.

CDR3 sequence (DNA): TGTGCTAGTGGTTTGGGGCAAGGGAGGACCGGGGAGCTGTTTTTT. Residues: CASGLGQGRTGELFF. J is TRBJ2-2 and V is TRBV12-5, with D perhaps TRBD2 (6 bases). The CDR3 runs to 15 residues. CDR1 and CDR2 (germline): LGHNT, FRNRAP. Deletions cut 1 base from V and 5 bases from J, with 11 bases between.

The chain has TRBV5-4 and TRBJ2-3, with D possibly TRBD2 on 7 matching bases. Germline CDR1 SGHNT, CDR2 YYREEE (reference sequence). This CDR3 has 17 residues. V was cut by 3 bases and J by 1 base, with 18 bases left in between. The CDR3 sequence: CASSWWFRGARTDTQYF. For the CDR3, the DNA is TGTGCCAGCAGCTGGTGGTTTCGGGGGGCACGCACAGATACGCAGTATTTT.